Shown below are 23 T cell receptor beta chains from a single sample sequenced in a study of identical twins. TCRdb passed the 5' RACE reads through MiXCR, listing each CDR3 protein once. The sample has hundreds of thousands of distinct CDR3 sequences; around an eighth are singletons. This sample also belongs to another study, concerning yellow fever vaccine responses in identical twins.

The sample was PBMCs. The receptors stem from a woman aged 18-29 years in good health.

The chain uses TRBV28 and TRBJ1-1, with unresolved D. CDR3 length: 14 amino acids. The V end lost 7 bases, the J end lost 0 bases, and 12 bases lay between the germline ends. Germline-derived CDR1 and CDR2 are MDHEN and SYDVKM. Here the CDR3 DNA reads TGTGCCAGCATCCTGGGGTCGATGAACACTGAAGCTTTCTTT. This translates into CASILGSMNTEAFF.

This clonotype was recorded a few times. The CDR3 DNA is TGTGCCAGCAGGCGATCAGGGATTGTGGGAGCTTTCTTT. Translating gives CASRRSGIVGAFF. V is TRBV28 and J is TRBJ1-1, with D possibly TRBD1 on 5 matching bases. Looked up from germline, CDR1 is MDHEN and CDR2 is SYDVKM. Trimming left V 6 bases short and J 10 bases short, with 18 bases between. This CDR3 contains 13 residues.

This clonotype was seen a handful of times. This chain connects TRBV20-1 to TRBJ2-3; D is possibly TRBD2 (6 bases). CDR3 size: 16 residues. The germline V gene has CDR1 DFQATT and CDR2 SNEGSKA (reference sequence). V lost 0 bases, J lost 0 bases, and 13 bases lay in between. The CDR3 nucleotides are TGCAGTGCTAGAGATCGTCGGGGGTTTAGCACAGATACGCAGTATTTT. Translated: CSARDRRGFSTDTQYF.

The rearrangement joins TRBV12-3 or TRBV12-4 to TRBJ2-2, with a possible D match to TRBD2 (5 bases). Trimming removed 10 bases at V and 0 bases at J, with 27 bases between. This CDR3 spans 19 amino acids. The CDR3 region is CAISPSVWAGGSNTGELFF. CDR3 bases: TGTGCCATCAGCCCATCCGTTTGGGCGGGCGGCTCGAACACCGGGGAGCTGTTTTTT.

The genes are TRBV12-3 or TRBV12-4 and TRBJ2-1, with TRBD2 matching over 7 bases. CDR3 size: 15 residues. Trimming took 2 bases from V and 3 from J; bases not matched to a gene: 4. The CDR3 bases are TGTGCCAGCAGTTTATGGGCGGGGGACTACAATGAGCAGTTCTTC. Protein product: CASSLWAGDYNEQFF.

The gene calls are TRBV6-6 and TRBJ2-5, with D possibly matching TRBD2 (6 bases). This CDR3 contains 13 residues. Trimming removed 4 bases from V and 10 bases from J, with 16 bases in between. Germline CDR1 is MNHNY and CDR2 is SVGAGI (reference sequence). The CDR3 nucleotides read TGTGCCAGCAGTTCGGGGGTACAGGTGGACCAGTACTTC. Its translation is CASSSGVQVDQYF.

The V call is TRBV5-1, the J call TRBJ2-2; TRBD1 aligns across 7 bases. The CDR3 is 15 amino acids. J lost 1 base, V lost 4 bases, and 4 bases had no gene match. In germline, CDR1 is SGHRS, CDR2 YFSETQ. In DNA, the CDR3 is TGCGCCAGCAGCGACAGGACAGGGAACACCGGGGAGCTGTTTTTT. Its protein is CASSDRTGNTGELFF.

V and J are TRBV27 and TRBJ2-3; a possible D gene is TRBD2 (6 bases). The CDR3 covers 15 residues. Germline values: CDR1 MNHEY, CDR2 SMNVEV (reference sequence). With 5 bases removed from V and 10 bases from J, the gap between germline ends came to 22 bases. Written as DNA, the CDR3 is TGTGCCAGCAGTCGCGGGACCGTGGGATTCGGTGCGCAGTATTTT. Its protein product is CASSRGTVGFGAQYF.

This clonotype was observed a few times. This chain uses TRBV28 with TRBJ2-1; 9 positions match TRBD1. Germline V gene sequence: CDR1 MDHEN, CDR2 SYDVKM. The V gene end was trimmed by 5 bases and the J gene end by 8 bases; junction bases not matched to a gene: 7. This CDR3 has 14 residues. In nucleotides, the CDR3 is TGTGCCAGCAGTCCCCCGGGACAGGGCGATGAGCAGTTCTTC. Translation: CASSPPGQGDEQFF.

This chain uses TRBV12-3 or TRBV12-4 with TRBJ2-5; tentatively, D is TRBD1 (6 bases). This CDR3 is built from 15 residues. V gave up 4 bases and J gave up 4 bases, with 16 bases separating them. CDR3 coding DNA: TGTGCCAGCAGTTCGACGGAACAGGGTCGAGAGACCCAGTACTTC. It is translated as CASSSTEQGRETQYF.

The chain carries TRBV20-1 and TRBJ1-6; D may be TRBD1 (5 bases). This CDR3 comprises 17 residues. Per the germline V gene, CDR1 is DFQATT and CDR2 is SNEGSKA (reference sequence). V dropped 0 bases and J dropped 7 bases, with 19 bases sitting between them. CDR3 nucleotides: TGCAGTGCTAGAGATCCGGGGGGTCCCTATTCCAATTCACCCCTCCACTTT. It translates to CSARDPGGPYSNSPLHF.

In its sample, this clonotype was seen a few times. CDR3: CASSLRYTRQWEDNEQFF. DNA for the CDR3: TGTGCCAGCAGTTTACGGTATACTAGGCAGTGGGAGGACAATGAGCAGTTCTTC. This chain links TRBV28 with TRBJ2-1; D might be TRBD2 (6 bases). CDR1 is MDHEN and CDR2 is SYDVKM in the germline V gene. V shed 2 bases and J shed 5 bases, with 22 bases lying between them. The CDR3 totals 18 residues.

In nucleotides, the CDR3 is TGTGCCAGCAGCATTAGGCAAGAGACCCAGTACTTC. Its protein is CASSIRQETQYF. This chain connects TRBV21-1 to TRBJ2-5. TRBV21-1 is designated a pseudogene. The CDR3 is made up of 12 amino acids.

This clonotype has only a few counts. This sequence joins TRBV19 and TRBJ2-6; D is undetermined. The CDR3 has 14 residues. The V gene lost 10 bases and the J gene lost 0 bases, with 10 bases spanning the gap. Germline V CDR1 and CDR2: LNHDA, SQIVND (reference sequence). CDR3 amino acids: CATKKSSGANVLTF. The CDR3 DNA sequence: TGTGCCACTAAGAAGAGCTCTGGGGCCAACGTCCTGACTTTC.

This clonotype was counted a few times. V usage is TRBV25-1 and J usage is TRBJ1-2; D is possibly TRBD1 (5 bases). Trimming stripped 3 bases from V and 4 bases from J, with 27 bases between. CDR3 length: 19 amino acids. CDR1 MGHDK and CDR2 SYGVNS come from the germline V gene. The CDR3 DNA reads TGTGCCAGCAGTGAGGTTCTTGGGGCAGGTGAGAGGCCCCGCTATGGCTACACCTTC. Its translation is CASSEVLGAGERPRYGYTF.

J is TRBJ2-5 and V is TRBV25-1; perhaps TRBD1 as D (6 bases). CDR1 is MGHDK and CDR2 is SYGVNS in the germline V gene. The CDR3 runs 20 residues. The V and J ends lost 6 bases and 4 bases respectively, with 33 bases between them. CDR3 in amino acids: CASSPIKGRSPTGQGETQYF. Here the CDR3 DNA reads TGTGCCAGCAGCCCAATTAAGGGCAGGAGCCCGACAGGCCAGGGAGAGACCCAGTACTTC. Looking up the rest from reference TRBV25-1 and TRBJ2-5 gives the full variable domain: EADIYQTPRYLVIGTGKKITLECSQTMGHDKMYWYQQDPGMELHLIHYSYGVNSTEKGDLSSESTVSRIRTEHFPLTLESARPSHTSQYLCASSPIKGRSPTGQGETQYFGPGTRLLVL.

J is TRBJ2-6 and V is TRBV20-1; D possibly matches TRBD1 or TRBD2 (5 bases each). This CDR3 spans 16 amino acids. Trimming took off 6 bases at V and 0 bases at J, with 15 bases between the two ends. The V gene's germline CDR1 is DFQATT and CDR2 SNEGSKA (reference sequence). The CDR3 protein is CSAPPGRRSGANVLTF. CDR3 nucleotides: TGCAGTGCCCCGCCGGGACGCCGCTCTGGGGCCAACGTCCTGACTTTC.

This clonotype was recorded many times. The chain employs TRBV10-3 and TRBJ1-1; 10 bases are shared with TRBD1. Germline CDR1 reads ENHRY; CDR2 reads SYGVKD. J gave up 4 bases and V 7 bases, and 15 bases lay outside the gene matches. The CDR3 length is 17 residues. The CDR3 sequence: CAITKGTGATSFTEAFF. The CDR3 DNA is TGTGCCATCACTAAGGGGACAGGGGCCACTTCCTTCACTGAAGCTTTCTTT.

This clonotype was seen many times. The J gene is TRBJ2-2, the V gene TRBV28; D gene unclear. The V end was cut by 5 bases, the J end by 2 bases, with 9 bases between. Germline V gives CDR1 MDHEN, CDR2 SYDVKM. This CDR3 has 14 residues. This chain's CDR3 is CASSPLQNTGELFF. Written as DNA, the CDR3 is TGTGCCAGCAGTCCCCTCCAAAACACCGGGGAGCTGTTTTTT.

The table lists this clonotype with many counts. V and J are TRBV12-3 or TRBV12-4 and TRBJ1-1; TRBD1 is a possible D gene (6 bases). This CDR3 has 17 residues. V gave up 0 bases and J gave up 1 base, with 15 bases separating them. DNA for the CDR3: TGTGCCAGCAGTTTAGCCCCCTGGGGGGCCGCGAACACTGAAGCTTTCTTT. Amino acids: CASSLAPWGAANTEAFF.

The V call is TRBV4-1, the J call TRBJ2-4; the D gene could be TRBD1 or TRBD2 (6 bases each). Germline V gene sequence: CDR1 MGHRA, CDR2 YSYEKL. The CDR3 has 18 residues. With 3 bases removed from V and 1 base from J, the gap between germline ends came to 19 bases. CDR3 sequence reads: CASSHPGGPIMAKNIQYF. The CDR3 coding sequence is TGCGCCAGCAGCCACCCCGGGGGCCCGATCATGGCCAAAAACATTCAGTACTTC.

The chain joins TRBV7-9 to TRBJ1-1; D is perhaps TRBD1 (5 bases). This CDR3 has 13 amino acids. Germline-derived CDR1 and CDR2 are SEHNR and FQNEAQ (reference sequence). The germline V and J ends were trimmed by 5 bases and 6 bases, with 13 bases remaining between them. CDR3 coding DNA: TGTGCCAGCAGCCGGGGGGAAGGATCTGAAGCTTTCTTT. Translated, it gives CASSRGEGSEAFF.

This clonotype was recorded many times. J is TRBJ2-7 and V is TRBV5-5; tentative D call: TRBD1 (6 bases). With 4 bases removed from V and 0 bases from J, the gap between germline ends came to 14 bases. The CDR3 has 15 amino acids. CDR1 is SGHKS and CDR2 is YYEKEE in the germline V gene (reference sequence). CDR3 region: CASSKGTMGSYEQYV. The CDR3 DNA is TGTGCCAGCAGCAAGGGGACAATGGGCTCCTACGAGCAGTACGTC.